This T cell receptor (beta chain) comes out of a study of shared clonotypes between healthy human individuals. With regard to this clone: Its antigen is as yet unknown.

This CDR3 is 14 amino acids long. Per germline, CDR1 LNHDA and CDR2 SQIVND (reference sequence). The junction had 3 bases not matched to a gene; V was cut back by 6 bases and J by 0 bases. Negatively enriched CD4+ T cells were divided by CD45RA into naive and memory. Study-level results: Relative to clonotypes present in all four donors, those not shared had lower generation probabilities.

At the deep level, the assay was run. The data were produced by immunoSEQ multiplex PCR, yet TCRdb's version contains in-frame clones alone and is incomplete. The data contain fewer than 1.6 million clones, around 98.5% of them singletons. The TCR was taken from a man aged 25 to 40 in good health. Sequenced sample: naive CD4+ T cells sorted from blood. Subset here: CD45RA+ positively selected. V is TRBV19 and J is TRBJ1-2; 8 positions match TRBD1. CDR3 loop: CASRMGQANYGYTF. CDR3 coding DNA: TGTGCCAGTAGAATGGGACAGGCTAACTATGGCTACACCTTC.